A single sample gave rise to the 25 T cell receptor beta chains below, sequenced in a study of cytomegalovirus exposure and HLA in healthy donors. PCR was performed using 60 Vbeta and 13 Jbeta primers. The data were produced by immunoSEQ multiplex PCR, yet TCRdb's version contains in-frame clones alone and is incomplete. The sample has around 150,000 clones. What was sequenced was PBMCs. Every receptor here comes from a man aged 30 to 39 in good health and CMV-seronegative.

The DNA of the CDR3 is TGTGCCAGCAGCTTCGCAGGGGGTAATGAAAAACTGTTTTTT. It yields the protein CASSFAGGNEKLFF. The rearrangement joins TRBV5-4 to TRBJ1-4, with 7 positions matching TRBD1. This CDR3 contains 14 residues. Germline V gene sequence: CDR1 SGHNT, CDR2 YYREEE (reference sequence). J lost 4 bases, V lost 2 bases, and 2 bases had no gene match.

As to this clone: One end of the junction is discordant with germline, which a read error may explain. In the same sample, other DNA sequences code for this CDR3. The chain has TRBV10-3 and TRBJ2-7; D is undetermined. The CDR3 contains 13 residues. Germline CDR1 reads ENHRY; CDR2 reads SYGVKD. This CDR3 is CAIRETVDHEQYF. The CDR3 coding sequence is TGCGCCATCAGAGAAACAGTCGACCACGAGCAGTACTTC.

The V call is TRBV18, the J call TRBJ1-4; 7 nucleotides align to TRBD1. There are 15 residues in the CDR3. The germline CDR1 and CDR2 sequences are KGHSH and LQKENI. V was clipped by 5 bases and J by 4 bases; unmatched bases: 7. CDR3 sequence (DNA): TGTGCCAGCTCATCGGGGACAGTTCATAATGAAAAACTGTTTTTT. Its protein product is CASSSGTVHNEKLFF.

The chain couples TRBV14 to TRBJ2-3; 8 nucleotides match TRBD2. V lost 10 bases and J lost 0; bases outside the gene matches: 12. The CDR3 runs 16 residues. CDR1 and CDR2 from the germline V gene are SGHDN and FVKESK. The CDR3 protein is CATAPSSGASTDTQYF. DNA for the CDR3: TGTGCCACCGCGCCAAGTAGCGGGGCTAGCACAGATACGCAGTATTTT.

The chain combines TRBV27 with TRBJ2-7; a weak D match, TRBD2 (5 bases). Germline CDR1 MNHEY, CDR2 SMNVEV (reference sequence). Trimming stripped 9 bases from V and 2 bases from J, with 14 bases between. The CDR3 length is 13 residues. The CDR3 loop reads CASRRGATYEQYF. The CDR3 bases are TGTGCCAGTCGCCGGGGTGCTACCTACGAGCAGTACTTC.

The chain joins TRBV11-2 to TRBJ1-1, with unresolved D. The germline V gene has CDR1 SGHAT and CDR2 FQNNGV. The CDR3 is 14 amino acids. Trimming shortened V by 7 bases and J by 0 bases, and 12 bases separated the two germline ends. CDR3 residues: CASNLRRVNTEAFF. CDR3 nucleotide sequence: TGTGCCAGCAACCTCAGGCGTGTGAACACTGAAGCTTTCTTT.

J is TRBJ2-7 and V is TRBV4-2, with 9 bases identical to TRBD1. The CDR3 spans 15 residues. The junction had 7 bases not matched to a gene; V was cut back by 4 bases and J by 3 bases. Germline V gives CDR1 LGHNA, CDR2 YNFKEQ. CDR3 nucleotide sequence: TGTGCCAGCAGCCTTTCCCGGGACAGGGTCTACGAGCAGTACTTC. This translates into CASSLSRDRVYEQYF.

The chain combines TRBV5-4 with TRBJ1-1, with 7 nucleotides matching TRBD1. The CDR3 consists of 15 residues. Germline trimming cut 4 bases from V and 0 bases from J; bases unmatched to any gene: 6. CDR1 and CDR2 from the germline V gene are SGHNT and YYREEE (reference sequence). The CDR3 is CASSTGTAMNTEAFF. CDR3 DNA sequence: TGTGCCAGCAGCACCGGGACAGCCATGAACACTGAAGCTTTCTTT. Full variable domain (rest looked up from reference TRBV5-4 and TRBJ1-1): ETGVTQSPTHLIKTRGQQVTLRCSSQSGHNTVSWYQQALGQGPQFIFQYYREEENGRGNFPPRFSGLQFPNYSSELNVNALELDDSALYLCASSTGTAMNTEAFFGQGTRLTVV.

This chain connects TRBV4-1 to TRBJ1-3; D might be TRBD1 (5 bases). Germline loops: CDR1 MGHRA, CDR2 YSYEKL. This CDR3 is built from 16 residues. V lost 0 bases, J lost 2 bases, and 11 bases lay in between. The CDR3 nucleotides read TGCGCCAGCAGCCAAGAGTGGAGGGGCACTGGAAACACCATATATTTT. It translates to CASSQEWRGTGNTIYF.

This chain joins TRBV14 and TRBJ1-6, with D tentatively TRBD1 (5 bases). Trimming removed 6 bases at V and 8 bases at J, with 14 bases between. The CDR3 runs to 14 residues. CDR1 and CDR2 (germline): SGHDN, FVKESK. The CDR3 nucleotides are TGTGCCAGCAGGGGCACAGGCTTCTATTCACCCCTCCACTTT. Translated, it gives CASRGTGFYSPLHF. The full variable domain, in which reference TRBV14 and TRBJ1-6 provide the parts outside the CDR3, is EAGVTQFPSHSVIEKGQTVTLRCDPISGHDNLYWYRRVMGKEIKFLLHFVKESKQDESGMPNNRFLAERTGGTYSTLKVQPAELEDSGVYFCASRGTGFYSPLHFGNGTRLTVT.

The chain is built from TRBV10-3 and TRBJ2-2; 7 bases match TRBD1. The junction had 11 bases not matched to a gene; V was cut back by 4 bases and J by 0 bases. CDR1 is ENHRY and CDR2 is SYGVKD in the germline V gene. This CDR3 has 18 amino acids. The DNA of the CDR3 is TGTGCCATCAGTGGACAGGGCCTAAGTGATACGAACACCGGGGAGCTGTTTTTT. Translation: CAISGQGLSDTNTGELFF.

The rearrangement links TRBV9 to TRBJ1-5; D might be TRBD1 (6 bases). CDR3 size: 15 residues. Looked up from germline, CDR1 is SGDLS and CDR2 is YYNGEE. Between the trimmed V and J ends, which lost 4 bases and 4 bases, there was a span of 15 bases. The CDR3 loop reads CASSPAAGANQPQHF. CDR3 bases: TGTGCCAGCAGCCCGGCAGCAGGGGCTAATCAGCCCCAGCATTTT.

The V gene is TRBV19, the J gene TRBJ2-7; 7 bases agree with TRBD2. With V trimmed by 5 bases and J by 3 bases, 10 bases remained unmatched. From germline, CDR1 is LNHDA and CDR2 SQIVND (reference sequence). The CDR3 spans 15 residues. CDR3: CASSQSSGAFYEQYF. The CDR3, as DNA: TGTGCCAGTAGTCAGTCTAGCGGAGCCTTCTACGAGCAGTACTTC.

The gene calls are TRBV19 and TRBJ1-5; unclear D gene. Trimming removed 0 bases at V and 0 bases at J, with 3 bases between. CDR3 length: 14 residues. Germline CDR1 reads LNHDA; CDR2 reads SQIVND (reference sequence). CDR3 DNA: TGTGCCAGTAGTATAGAAGCTAGCAATCAGCCCCAGCATTTT. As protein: CASSIEASNQPQHF.

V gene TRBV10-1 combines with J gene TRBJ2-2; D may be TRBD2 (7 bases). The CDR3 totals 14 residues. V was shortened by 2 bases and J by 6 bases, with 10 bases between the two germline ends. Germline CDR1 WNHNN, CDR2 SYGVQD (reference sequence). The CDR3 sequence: CASSEQGRAGELFF. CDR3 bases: TGCGCCAGCAGTGAGCAGGGGAGGGCCGGGGAGCTGTTTTTT.

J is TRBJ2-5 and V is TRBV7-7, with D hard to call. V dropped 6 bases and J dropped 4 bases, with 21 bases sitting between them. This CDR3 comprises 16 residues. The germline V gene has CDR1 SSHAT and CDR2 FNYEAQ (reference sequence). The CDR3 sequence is CASSRGSTLNGETQYF. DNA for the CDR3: TGTGCCAGCAGTCGCGGATCGACCCTCAACGGAGAGACCCAGTACTTC.

The CDR3 reads CASSLGQGTTGELFF. The CDR3 DNA is TGTGCCAGTAGTCTGGGACAGGGTACAACCGGGGAGCTGTTTTTT. The rearrangement joins TRBV19 to TRBJ2-2, with TRBD1 identical over 9 bases. The CDR3 loop spans 15 amino acids. The germline V gene encodes CDR1 LNHDA and CDR2 SQIVND (reference sequence). V shed 5 bases, J shed 5 bases, and the junction held 6 bases outside the gene matches.

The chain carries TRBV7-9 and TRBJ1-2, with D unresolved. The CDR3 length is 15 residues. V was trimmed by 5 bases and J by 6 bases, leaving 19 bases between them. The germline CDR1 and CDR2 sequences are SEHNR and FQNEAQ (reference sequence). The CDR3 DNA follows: TGTGCCAGCAGCCGCATTGGGCGGGGAGAGAATGGCTACACCTTC. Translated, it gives CASSRIGRGENGYTF.

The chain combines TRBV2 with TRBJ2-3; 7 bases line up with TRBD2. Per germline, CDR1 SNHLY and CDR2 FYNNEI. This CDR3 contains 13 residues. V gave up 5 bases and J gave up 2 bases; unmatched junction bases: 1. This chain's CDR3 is CASSRDYTDTQYF. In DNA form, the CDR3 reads TGTGCCAGCAGTAGGGACTACACAGATACGCAGTATTTT.

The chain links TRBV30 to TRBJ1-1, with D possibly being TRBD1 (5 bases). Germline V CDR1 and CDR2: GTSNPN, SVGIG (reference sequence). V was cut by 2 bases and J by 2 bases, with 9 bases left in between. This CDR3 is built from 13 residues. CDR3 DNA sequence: TGTGCCTGGAGTCAGGGTACTAACACTGAAGCTTTCTTT. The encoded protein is CAWSQGTNTEAFF.

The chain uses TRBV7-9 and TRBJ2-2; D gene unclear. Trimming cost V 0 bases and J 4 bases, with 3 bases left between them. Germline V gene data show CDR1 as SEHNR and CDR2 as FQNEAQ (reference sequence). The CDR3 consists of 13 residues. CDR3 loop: CASSLASTGELFF. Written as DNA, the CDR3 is TGTGCCAGCAGCTTAGCCTCCACCGGGGAGCTGTTTTTT.

This CDR3 reads CASSQTGLISYEQYF. The CDR3 DNA reads TGTGCCAGCAGTCAAACAGGGTTAATCTCCTACGAGCAGTACTTC. The rearrangement links TRBV7-9 to TRBJ2-7; D might be TRBD1 (6 bases). Germline CDR1 and CDR2: SEHNR and FQNEAQ (reference sequence). This CDR3 has 15 amino acids. Trimming cost V 6 bases and J 0 bases, with 15 bases left between them.

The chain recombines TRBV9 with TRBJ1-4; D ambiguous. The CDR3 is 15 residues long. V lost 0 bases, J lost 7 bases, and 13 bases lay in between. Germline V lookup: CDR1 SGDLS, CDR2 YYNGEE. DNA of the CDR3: TGTGCCAGCAGCGTAGGAGGCAGCAACCCTGAAAAACTGTTTTTT. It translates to CASSVGGSNPEKLFF.

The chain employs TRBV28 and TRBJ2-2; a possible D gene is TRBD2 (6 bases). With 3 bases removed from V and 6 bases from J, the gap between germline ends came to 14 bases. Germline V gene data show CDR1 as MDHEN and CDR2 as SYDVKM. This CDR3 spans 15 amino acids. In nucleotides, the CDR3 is TGTGCCAGCAGTTTCCCCGGGGGAGGCGCCGGGGAGCTGTTTTTT. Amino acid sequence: CASSFPGGGAGELFF.

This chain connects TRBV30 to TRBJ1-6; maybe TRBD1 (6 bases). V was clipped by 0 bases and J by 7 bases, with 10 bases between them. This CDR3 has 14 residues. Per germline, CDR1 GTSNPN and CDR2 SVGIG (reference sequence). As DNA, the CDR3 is TGTGCCTGGAGTGTACCAGGGGACAATTCACCCCTCCACTTT. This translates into CAWSVPGDNSPLHF.